This TCR beta chain derives from a study of T cell responses to AZD1222 COVID-19 vaccine. Study-wide results and caveats: Donors in the cohort were predominantly white British and more often female, and clonal diversity was possibly underestimated. Spike-specific TCR breadth rose after two AZD1222 doses, and depth rose as well.

The V end lost 4 bases, the J end lost 5 bases, and 12 bases lay between the germline ends. The CDR3 has 13 residues. With regard to this clone: No antigen is known for it.

Profiled with immunoSEQ multiplex PCR; TCRdb holds only in-frame clones, not every one. The table includes some 150,000 clones, approximately 94% detected once. Here the sequenced sample was peripheral blood, taken on day 0 of AZD1222 vaccination. V usage is TRBV12-3 or TRBV12-4 and J usage is TRBJ2-7, with unresolved D. The TCR was taken from an adult in good health. The CDR3, as DNA: TGTGCCAGCAGTTCATCGGACCGAGACGAGCAGTACTTC. Protein sequence: CASSSSDRDEQYF.